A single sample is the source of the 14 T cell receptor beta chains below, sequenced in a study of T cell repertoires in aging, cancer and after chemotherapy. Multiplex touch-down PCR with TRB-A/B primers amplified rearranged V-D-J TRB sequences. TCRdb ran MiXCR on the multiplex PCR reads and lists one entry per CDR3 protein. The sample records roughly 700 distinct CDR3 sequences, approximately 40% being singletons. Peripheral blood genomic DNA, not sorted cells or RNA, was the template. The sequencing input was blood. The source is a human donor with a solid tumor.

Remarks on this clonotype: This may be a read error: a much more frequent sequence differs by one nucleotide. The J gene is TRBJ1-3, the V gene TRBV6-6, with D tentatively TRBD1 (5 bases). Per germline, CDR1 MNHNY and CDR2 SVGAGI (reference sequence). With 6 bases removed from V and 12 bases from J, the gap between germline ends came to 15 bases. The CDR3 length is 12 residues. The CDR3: CASRFPSDIIYF. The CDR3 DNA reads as TGTGCCAGCAGATTCCCTTCGGACATCATATATTTT.

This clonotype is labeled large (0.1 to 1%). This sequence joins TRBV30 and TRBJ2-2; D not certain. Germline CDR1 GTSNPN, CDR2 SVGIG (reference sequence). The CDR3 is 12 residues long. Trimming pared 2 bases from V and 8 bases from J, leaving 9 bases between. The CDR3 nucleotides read TGTGCCTGGAGTCCCCCCCTGGGGGAGCTGTTTTTT. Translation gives CAWSPPLGELFF.

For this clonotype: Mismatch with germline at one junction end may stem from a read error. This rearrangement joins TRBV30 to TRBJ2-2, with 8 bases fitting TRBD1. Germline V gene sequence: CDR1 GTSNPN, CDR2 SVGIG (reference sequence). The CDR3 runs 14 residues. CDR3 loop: CAWSNRGNSGELFF. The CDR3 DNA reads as TGTGCCTGGAGTAACAGGGGGAACAGCGGGGAGCTGTTTTTT.

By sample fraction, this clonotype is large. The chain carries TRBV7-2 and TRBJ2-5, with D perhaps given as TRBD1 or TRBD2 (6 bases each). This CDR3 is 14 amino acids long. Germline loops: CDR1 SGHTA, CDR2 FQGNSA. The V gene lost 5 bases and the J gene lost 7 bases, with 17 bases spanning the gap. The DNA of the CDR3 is TGTGCCAGCAGCGACCGACAGGCCGGGAGGACCCAGTACTTC. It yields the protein CASSDRQAGRTQYF.

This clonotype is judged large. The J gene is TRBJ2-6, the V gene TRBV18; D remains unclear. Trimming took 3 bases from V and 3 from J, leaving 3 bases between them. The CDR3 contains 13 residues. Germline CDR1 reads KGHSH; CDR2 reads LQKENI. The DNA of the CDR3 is TGTGCCAGCTCACCGGGTGGGGCCAACGTCCTGACTTTC. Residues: CASSPGGANVLTF.

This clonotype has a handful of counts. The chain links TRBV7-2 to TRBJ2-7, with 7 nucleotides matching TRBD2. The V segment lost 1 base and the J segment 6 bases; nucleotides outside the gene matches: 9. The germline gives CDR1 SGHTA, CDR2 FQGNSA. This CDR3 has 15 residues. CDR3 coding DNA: TGTGCCAGCAGCTTAGGGTGGGGGGGGTTGGCCGAGCAGTACGTC. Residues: CASSLGWGGLAEQYV.

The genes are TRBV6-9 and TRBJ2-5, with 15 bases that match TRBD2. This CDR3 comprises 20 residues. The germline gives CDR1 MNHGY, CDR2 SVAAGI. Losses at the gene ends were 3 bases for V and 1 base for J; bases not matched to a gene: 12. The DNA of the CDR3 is TGTGCCAGCAGTTACTACCGGACTAGCGGGGGGGCCAATCCCCAAGAGACCCAGTACTTC. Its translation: CASSYYRTSGGANPQETQYF.

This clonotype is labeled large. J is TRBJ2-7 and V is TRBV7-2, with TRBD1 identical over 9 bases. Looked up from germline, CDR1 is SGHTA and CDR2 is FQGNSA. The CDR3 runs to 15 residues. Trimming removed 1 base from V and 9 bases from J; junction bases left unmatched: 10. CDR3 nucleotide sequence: TGTGCCAGCAGCTTAGGGGAGTACAGGGGGCTTGGGCAGTACTTC. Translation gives CASSLGEYRGLGQYF.

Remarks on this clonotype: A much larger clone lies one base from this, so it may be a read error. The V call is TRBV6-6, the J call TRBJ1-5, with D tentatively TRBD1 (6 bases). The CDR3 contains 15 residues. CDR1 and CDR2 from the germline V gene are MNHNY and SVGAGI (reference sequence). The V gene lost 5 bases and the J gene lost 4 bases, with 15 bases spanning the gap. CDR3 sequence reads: CASSNPDSINQPQHF. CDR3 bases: TGTGCCAGCAGTAACCCGGACAGTATAAATCAGCCCCAGCATTTT.

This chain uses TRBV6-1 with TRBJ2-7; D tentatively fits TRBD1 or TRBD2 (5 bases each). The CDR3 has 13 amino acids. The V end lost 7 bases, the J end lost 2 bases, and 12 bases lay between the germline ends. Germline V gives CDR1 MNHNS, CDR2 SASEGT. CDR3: CASTGTAAYEQYF. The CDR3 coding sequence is TGTGCCAGCACCGGGACGGCTGCCTACGAGCAGTACTTC.

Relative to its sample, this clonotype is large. CDR3 region: CASTLAGAQETQYF. The CDR3 DNA reads as TGTGCCAGCACCCTAGCGGGGGCACAAGAGACCCAGTACTTC. This chain uses TRBV12-3 or TRBV12-4 with TRBJ2-5; 10 bases fit TRBD2. Losses at the gene ends were 7 bases for V and 2 bases for J; bases not matched to a gene: 4. The CDR3 spans 14 residues.

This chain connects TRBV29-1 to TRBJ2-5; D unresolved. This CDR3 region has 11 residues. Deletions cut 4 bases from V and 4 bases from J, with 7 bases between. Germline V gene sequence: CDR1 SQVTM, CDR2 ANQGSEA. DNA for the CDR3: TGCAGCGTTGGCCTCCCAGAGACCCAGTACTTC. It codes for CSVGLPETQYF. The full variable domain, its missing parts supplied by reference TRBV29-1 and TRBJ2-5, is SAVISQKPSRDICQRGTSLTIQCQVDSQVTMMFWYRQQPGQSLTLIATANQGSEATYESGFVIDKFPISRPNLTFSTLTVSNMSPEDSSIYLCSVGLPETQYFGPGTRLLVL.

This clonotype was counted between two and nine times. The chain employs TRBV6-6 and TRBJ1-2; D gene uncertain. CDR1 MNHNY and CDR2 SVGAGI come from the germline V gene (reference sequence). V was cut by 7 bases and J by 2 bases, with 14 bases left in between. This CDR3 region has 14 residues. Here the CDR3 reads CASNPSQANYGYTF. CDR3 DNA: TGTGCCAGCAACCCTAGTCAGGCGAACTATGGCTACACCTTC.

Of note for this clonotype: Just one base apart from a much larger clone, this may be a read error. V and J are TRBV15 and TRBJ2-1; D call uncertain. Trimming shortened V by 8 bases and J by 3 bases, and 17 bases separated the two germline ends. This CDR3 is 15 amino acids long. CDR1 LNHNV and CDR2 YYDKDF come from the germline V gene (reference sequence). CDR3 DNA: TGTGCCACCCGGTCCGGTTCAGCTTACTACAATGAGCAGTTCTTC. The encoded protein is CATRSGSAYYNEQFF.